The clone carrying this TCR beta chain appeared many times. The target antigen is unknown. Germline assignment: CDR1 SGHVS and CDR2 FNYEAQ. Trimming cost V 5 bases and J 7 bases; bases outside gene matches: 6. The CDR3 extends over 14 amino acids. This entry comes from a study of T-cell reconstitution after alpha-beta-depleted transplantation in children. Whole-study results and caveats: Alpha-beta T cells present about two months after transplant were reported to originate from several hundred expanded graft clones.

A TCRbeta library incorporating unique molecular identifiers was prepared. Using its own MiXCR run on the PCR reads, TCRdb lists one record per CDR3 protein. The table includes approximately 190,000 distinct CDR3 sequences, approximately 6.8% detected once. The V gene is TRBV7-6, the J gene TRBJ2-3; 10 bases match TRBD1. This clonotype was sampled from a girl in the first two years of life with combined immunodeficiency, due to receive a stem cell transplant. The sequences come from PBMCs, collected before TCRalphabeta/CD19-depleted stem cell transplant. The chain's CDR3 is CASSPGQGGNTQYF. The CDR3, as DNA: TGTGCCAGCAGCCCTGGACAGGGGGGAAATACGCAGTATTTT. Filled out from reference TRBV7-6 and TRBJ2-3, the complete variable domain reads GAGVSQSPRYKVTKRGQDVALRCDPISGHVSLYWYRQALGQGPEFLTYFNYEAQQDKSGLPNDRFSAERPEGSISTLTIQRTEQRDSAMYRCASSPGQGGNTQYFGPGTRLTVL.